Listed below are T cell receptor beta chains from one sample, sequenced in a study of blood T cells in healthy people across ages. Via MiXCR, TCRdb re-called the 5' RACE reads, giving one row per CDR3 protein. Found here are about 800,000 distinct CDR3 sequences, more than 20% of them singletons; the top ten hold under 4.5%. The same data also went into a second study, on T cells of mothers and their children.

The sequenced sample consisted of blood. The receptors were gathered from a boy younger than 18 in good health. Both conserved end residues are part of each CDR3. A D gene is named only where the DNA matches it firmly. Expanded clones get a size class; other rows say once, few or many, or leave the size out.

>TRBV5-6|TRBJ2-5|NA|TRBD2
TGTGCCAGCAGCTTGGGACTAGCGAATACACAAGAGACCCAGTACTTC
CASSLGLANTQETQYF
>TRBV12-3/TRBV12-4|TRBJ2-2|NA|TRBD2
TGTGCCAGCAGTTCGACTAGCGGGGGGCTGAACACCGGGGAGCTGTTTTTT
CASSSTSGGLNTGELFF
>TRBV2|TRBJ2-3|few|TRBD2
TGTGCCAGCACCCGGGCGGGAGTCACAGATACGCAGTATTTT
CASTRAGVTDTQYF
>TRBV20-1|TRBJ1-2|NA|NA
TGCAGTGCTAGCGAGACTGGCTACACCTTC
CSASETGYTF
>TRBV6-5|TRBJ2-5|NA|TRBD1
TGTGCCAGCAGTACGACAGGGATTGAGACCCAGTACTTC
CASSTTGIETQYF
>TRBV20-1|TRBJ2-5|NA|TRBD2
TGCAGTGCTCGGACTAGCGGGGGGCGAGACCAAGAGACCCAGTACTTC
CSARTSGGRDQETQYF
>TRBV14|TRBJ1-3|few|TRBD1
TGTGCCAGCAGCCGACAGGGAGGTGGAAACACCATATATTTT
CASSRQGGGNTIYF
>TRBV7-9|TRBJ2-3|few|TRBD1
TGTGCCAGCAGCCCGAGGGGACAGCCGGATACGCAGTATTTT
CASSPRGQPDTQYF
>TRBV7-2|TRBJ1-4|NA|TRBD1
TGTGCCAGCAGCTTATACCGACAGGGTCCCGAGGCAAAACTGTTTTTT
CASSLYRQGPEAKLFF
>TRBV4-3|TRBJ2-7|NA|TRBD2
TGCGCCAGCAGCCGCCTGCTAGCGGGACCCTACGAGCAGTACTTC
CASSRLLAGPYEQYF
>TRBV10-3|TRBJ1-3|few|NA
TGTGCCATCAGTGAAGCAGACTCTGGAAACACCATATATTTT
CAISEADSGNTIYF
>TRBV20-1|TRBJ1-5|NA|NA
TGCAGTGCTAGCAGGCCAAATCAGCCCCAGCATTTT
CSASRPNQPQHF
>TRBV7-9|TRBJ2-3|few|NA
TGTGCCAGCAGCTCCACGCTCGATACGCAGTATTTT
CASSSTLDTQYF
>TRBV3-1|TRBJ2-3|few|NA
TGTGCCAGCAGCCAGGGGACGGACCGAGATACGCAGTATTTT
CASSQGTDRDTQYF
>TRBV11-2|TRBJ2-5|NA|TRBD2
TGTGCCAGCAGCTTAGATCCCGTCGGACTAGCGGGAGGCGAGACCCAGTACTTC
CASSLDPVGLAGGETQYF
>TRBV12-3/TRBV12-4|TRBJ1-3|few|NA
TGTGCCAGCAGGAGGGGGATTTCTGGAAACACCATATATTTT
CASRRGISGNTIYF
>TRBV3-1|TRBJ1-4|NA|NA
TGTGCCAGCAGCCCACGGGACTCCTACTCAACTAATGAAAAACTGTTTTTT
CASSPRDSYSTNEKLFF
>TRBV12-3/TRBV12-4|TRBJ2-6|few|NA
TGTGCCAGCAGCACCGATGGCTCTGGGGCCAACGTCCTGACTTTC
CASSTDGSGANVLTF
>TRBV15|TRBJ1-3|few|NA
TGTGCCACCAGCGACCCCGGACGGAAGAATTTT
CATSDPGRKNF
>TRBV6-6|TRBJ1-1|NA|TRBD1
TGTGCCAGCAGTTACGAGGGGACAGGATCAGAAGCTTTCTTT
CASSYEGTGSEAFF
>TRBV7-9|TRBJ1-5|NA|NA
TGTGCCAGCAGCTACCCCTCTTGGCAGCCCCAGCATTTT
CASSYPSWQPQHF
>TRBV7-2|TRBJ2-5|NA|NA
TGTGCCAGCAGCTATATGACCGGGGAGAAAATAGAGACCCAGTACTTC
CASSYMTGEKIETQYF
>TRBV13|TRBJ2-3|NA|NA
TGTGCCAGCAGCCCCTTAGTCTTTGATACGCAGTATTTT
CASSPLVFDTQYF
>TRBV20-1|TRBJ1-6|NA|NA
TGCAGTGCTAGTGAGAGCTCCTATAATTCACCCCTCCACTTT
CSASESSYNSPLHF
>TRBV20-1|TRBJ2-5|few|NA
TGCAGTGCTAGAGGACAGGATCAAGAGACCCAGTACTTC
CSARGQDQETQYF
>TRBV7-9|TRBJ1-5|NA|NA
TGTGCCAGCAGCTCCCTGGGAGTTATCCAGCCCCAGCATTTT
CASSSLGVIQPQHF
>TRBV20-1|TRBJ2-3|NA|NA
TGCAGTGCTAGCGGGGGAAGCACAGATACGCAGTATTTT
CSASGGSTDTQYF
>TRBV20-1|TRBJ1-5|few|TRBD1
TGCAGTGCTTGGGACAGAGGTGGTAGCAATCAGCCCCAGCATTTT
CSAWDRGGSNQPQHF
>TRBV7-2|TRBJ2-1|NA|NA
TGTGCCAGCAGCTTAGAAGGGAACAATGAGCAGTTCTTC
CASSLEGNNEQFF
>TRBV14|TRBJ2-1|few|NA
TGTGCCAGCAGCCAAGAACGAGGGGGATTTAAGGATGAGCAGTTCTTC
CASSQERGGFKDEQFF
>TRBV7-8|TRBJ2-2|NA|TRBD2
TGTGCCAGCAGCTCCAATTTTCGACTAGCGGGGAACACCGGGGAGCTGTTTTTT
CASSSNFRLAGNTGELFF
>TRBV29-1|TRBJ1-2|NA|NA
TGCAGCGTTGAAGTCGGTCGGCAGAACTATGGCTACACCTTC
CSVEVGRQNYGYTF
>TRBV11-2|TRBJ2-3|few|TRBD2
TGTGCCAGCAGCTTAGGGGCTAGCGGGAGGATGGGGACAGATACGCAGTATTTT
CASSLGASGRMGTDTQYF
>TRBV2|TRBJ2-3|NA|NA
TGTGCCAGCATCTTTGACAGCTACACAGATACGCAGTATTTT
CASIFDSYTDTQYF
>TRBV7-8|TRBJ1-3|NA|NA
TGTGCCAGCAGGCGGGATCGGGGTTTCTCTGGAAACACCATATATTTT
CASRRDRGFSGNTIYF
>TRBV9|TRBJ2-5|NA|NA
TGTGCCAGCAGTGCCCCGGGGGCTGAGACCCAGTACTTC
CASSAPGAETQYF
>TRBV10-2|TRBJ1-1|few|NA
TGCGCCAGCATGCCAGGTGACACTGAAGCTTTCTTT
CASMPGDTEAFF
>TRBV2|TRBJ2-3|NA|TRBD2
TGTGCCAGCTTACTAGCGGGAGTGGGTACGCAGTATTTT
CASLLAGVGTQYF
>TRBV6-1|TRBJ2-1|NA|TRBD2
TGTGCCAGCAGTCCGACCGGGGGACTAGCGGGGGGTACAAATGAGCAGTTCTTC
CASSPTGGLAGGTNEQFF
>TRBV27|TRBJ2-7|NA|NA
TGTGCCAGCAGTTTATCGGTCTTCTACGAGCAGTACTTC
CASSLSVFYEQYF
>TRBV20-1|TRBJ2-3|NA|NA
TGCAGTGCTAGGTTGCTCAGGGATACGCAGTATTTT
CSARLLRDTQYF
>TRBV7-2|TRBJ2-7|few|NA
TGTGCCAGTTCGGGGGCCGCCTACGAGCAGTACTTC
CASSGAAYEQYF
>TRBV7-3|TRBJ1-1|many|TRBD1
TGTGCCAGCAGCTCGGGGGACAGGGGCCCCATGAACACTGAAGCTTTCTTT
CASSSGDRGPMNTEAFF
>TRBV24-1|TRBJ2-3|NA|NA
TGTGCCACCAGTGATTTCGACACAGATACGCAGTATTTT
CATSDFDTDTQYF
>TRBV7-2|TRBJ2-7|few|TRBD1
TGTGCCAGCAGCTTATCCGGGACAGGATTCTACGAGCAGTACTTC
CASSLSGTGFYEQYF
>TRBV10-3|TRBJ2-7|NA|NA
TGTGCCATCAGTGACTCAGGCGTTGCGTACTTC
CAISDSGVAYF
>TRBV4-3|TRBJ2-5|NA|NA
TGCGCCAGCAGCCAATCGACCGGGGAAGAGACCCAGTACTTC
CASSQSTGEETQYF
>TRBV20-1|TRBJ2-4|NA|NA
TGCAGTGGAGGGGATGGCAAAAACATTCAGTACTTC
CSGGDGKNIQYF
>TRBV20-1|TRBJ2-1|NA|NA
TGCAGTGCTAGAGGGACTGAGGAGCACAATGAGCAGTTCTTC
CSARGTEEHNEQFF
>TRBV6-4|TRBJ2-2|few|NA
TGTGCCAGCATGAGGACTTCGAACACCGGGGAGCTGTTTTTT
CASMRTSNTGELFF
>TRBV28|TRBJ2-6|few|TRBD1
TGTGCCAGCAGTTTGACAGGGGGATTGGTTGGGGCCAACGTCCTGACTTTC
CASSLTGGLVGANVLTF
>TRBV28|TRBJ1-2|NA|TRBD1
TGTGCCAGCAGTCAGCGGACAGGTTTTGGCCTCTATGGCTACACCTTC
CASSQRTGFGLYGYTF
>TRBV29-1|TRBJ1-4|NA|NA
TGCAGCGTCGCGGCCGGGCCCCGAGGGGAAAAACTGTTTTTT
CSVAAGPRGEKLFF